This TCR beta chain stems from a study of shared clonotypes between healthy human individuals. The V segment lost 4 bases and the J segment 6 bases; nucleotides outside the gene matches: 8. The germline V gene encodes CDR1 SGHNT and CDR2 YENEEA. CDR3 length: 16 amino acids. Ten immunoSEQ deep assay plates were used to sequence the DNA of unsorted PBMCs. Libraries were prepared by immunoSEQ multiplex PCR; TCRdb keeps only in-frame clonotypes and omits some of them. The repertoire consists of about 480,000 clones, with 60% to 85% occurring once and the leading ten covering 10% to 15%. Those who donated were healthy HIV-negative adults, with no recent acute infections or vaccinations reported.

The sequencing sample was made of PBMCs. The TCR comes from a woman aged 40 to 50 in good health. Some clones in this sample may be carry-over from other donors' samples. V usage is TRBV11-3 and J usage is TRBJ2-2; 10 bases agree with TRBD2. CDR3 DNA sequence: TGTGCCAGCAGCTCGGGACTAGCGAACTCCCCCGGGGAGCTGTTTTTT. This encodes CASSSGLANSPGELFF.